The sample holds many counts of the clone carrying this T cell receptor (beta chain). The antigen is not known. Scientists amplified the TCR beta CDR3 regions from RNA transcripts. RT-PCR with HTBI primers came first, then second-round multiplex PCR. TCRdb itself ran the multiplex PCR reads through MiXCR, one entry per CDR3 protein. Of 580,000 or so distinct CDR3 sequences listed, under 45% are singletons. Lactation, pregnancy, uncontrolled infections and other autoimmune diseases were all grounds for excluding patients. The data belong to a study of Graves' ophthalmopathy and Graves' hyperthyroidism. Germline CDR1 is MGHDK and CDR2 is SYGVNS. Trimming removed 3 bases from V and 1 base from J; junction bases left unmatched: 5. This CDR3 has 16 amino acids. General study points: The model predicted ophthalmopathy progression with about 70% sensitivity and 72.22% specificity.

The sequence derives from an adult man with Graves' hyperthyroidism. The chain links TRBV25-1 to TRBJ2-1, with 8 bases fitting TRBD2. The source material was peripheral blood or thyroid tissue (not recorded which). CDR3 sequence: CASSDAQRGSYNEQFF. In DNA, the CDR3 is TGTGCCAGCAGTGACGCTCAGCGGGGGTCCTACAATGAGCAGTTCTTC.